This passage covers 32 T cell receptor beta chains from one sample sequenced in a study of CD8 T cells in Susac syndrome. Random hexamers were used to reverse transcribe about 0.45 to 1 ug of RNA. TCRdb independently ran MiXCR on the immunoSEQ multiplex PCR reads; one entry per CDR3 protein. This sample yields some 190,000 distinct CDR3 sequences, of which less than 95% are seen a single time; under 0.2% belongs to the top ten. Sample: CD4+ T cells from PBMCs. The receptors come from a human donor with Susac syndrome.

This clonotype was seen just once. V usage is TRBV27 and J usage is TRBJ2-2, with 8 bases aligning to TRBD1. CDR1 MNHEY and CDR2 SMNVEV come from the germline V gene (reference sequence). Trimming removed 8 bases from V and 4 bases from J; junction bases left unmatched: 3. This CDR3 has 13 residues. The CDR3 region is CASPGTGTGELFF. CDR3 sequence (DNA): TGTGCCAGCCCCGGGACAGGCACCGGGGAGCTGTTTTTT.

The DNA of the CDR3 is TGTGCTGTATCGGGGAGGGGCTATGGCTACACCTTC. The encoded protein is CAVSGRGYGYTF. The chain carries TRBV12-3 or TRBV12-4 and TRBJ1-2; D perhaps matches TRBD1 (5 bases). This CDR3 is 12 amino acids long.

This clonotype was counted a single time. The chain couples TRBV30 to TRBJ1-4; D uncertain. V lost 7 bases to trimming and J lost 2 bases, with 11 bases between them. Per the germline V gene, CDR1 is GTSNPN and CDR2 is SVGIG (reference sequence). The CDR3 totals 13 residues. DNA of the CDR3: TGTGCCTCCCCTATAGGGACTAATGAAAAACTGTTTTTT. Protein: CASPIGTNEKLFF. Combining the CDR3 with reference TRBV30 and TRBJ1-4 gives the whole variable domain SQTIHQWPATLVQPVGSPLSLECTVEGTSNPNLYWYRQAAGRGLQLLFYSVGIGQISSEVPQNLSASRPQDRQFILSSKKLLLSDSGFYLCASPIGTNEKLFFGSGTQLSVL.

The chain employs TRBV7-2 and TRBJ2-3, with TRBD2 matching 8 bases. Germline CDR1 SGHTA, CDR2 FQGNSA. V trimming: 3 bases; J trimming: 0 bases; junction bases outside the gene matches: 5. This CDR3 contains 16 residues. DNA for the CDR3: TGTGCCAGCAGCTTGCGGGGGGCGGGAAGCACAGATACGCAGTATTTT. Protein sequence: CASSLRGAGSTDTQYF.

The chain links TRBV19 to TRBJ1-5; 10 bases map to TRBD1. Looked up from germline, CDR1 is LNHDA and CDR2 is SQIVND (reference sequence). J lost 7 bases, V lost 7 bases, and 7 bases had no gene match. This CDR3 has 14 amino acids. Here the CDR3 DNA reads TGTGCCAGTACCTCGACAGGGGGCGGCCAGCCCCAGCATTTT. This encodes CASTSTGGGQPQHF. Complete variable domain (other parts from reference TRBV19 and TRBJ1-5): DGGITQSPKYLFRKEGQNVTLSCEQNLNHDAMYWYRQDPGQGLRLIYYSQIVNDFQKGDIAEGYSVSREKKESFPLTVTSAQKNPTAFYLCASTSTGGGQPQHFGDGTRLSIL.

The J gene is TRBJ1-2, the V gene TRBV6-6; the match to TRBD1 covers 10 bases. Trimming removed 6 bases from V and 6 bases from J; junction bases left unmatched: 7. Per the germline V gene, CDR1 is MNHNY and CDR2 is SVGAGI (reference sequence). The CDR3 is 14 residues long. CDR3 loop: CASSSDRGKHGYTF. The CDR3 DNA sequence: TGTGCCAGCAGCTCGGACAGGGGGAAGCATGGCTACACCTTC.

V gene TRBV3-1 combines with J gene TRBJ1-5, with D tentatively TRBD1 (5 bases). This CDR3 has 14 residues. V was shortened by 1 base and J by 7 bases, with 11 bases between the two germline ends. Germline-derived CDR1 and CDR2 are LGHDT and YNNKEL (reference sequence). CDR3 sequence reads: CASSQARALQPQHF. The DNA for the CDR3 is TGTGCCAGCAGCCAAGCCAGGGCTCTCCAGCCCCAGCATTTT.

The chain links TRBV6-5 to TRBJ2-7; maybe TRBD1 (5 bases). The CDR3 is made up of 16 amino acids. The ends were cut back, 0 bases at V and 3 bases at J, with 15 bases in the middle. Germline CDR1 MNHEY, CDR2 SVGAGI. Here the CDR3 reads CASSYSGTGPIYEQYF. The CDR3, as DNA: TGTGCCAGCAGTTACTCAGGTACAGGTCCCATCTACGAGCAGTACTTC.

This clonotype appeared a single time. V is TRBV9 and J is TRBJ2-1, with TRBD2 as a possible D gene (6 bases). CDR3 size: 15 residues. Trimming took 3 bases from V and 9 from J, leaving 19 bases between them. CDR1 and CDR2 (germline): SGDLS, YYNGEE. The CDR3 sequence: CASSGTGDVRVEQFF. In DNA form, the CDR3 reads TGTGCCAGCAGCGGAACGGGGGACGTGAGGGTTGAGCAGTTCTTC.

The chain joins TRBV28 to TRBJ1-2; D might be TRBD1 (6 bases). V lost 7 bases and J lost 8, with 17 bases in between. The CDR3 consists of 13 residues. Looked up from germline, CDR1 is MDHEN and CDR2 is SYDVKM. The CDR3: CASTPAGEGGYTF. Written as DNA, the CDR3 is TGTGCCAGCACCCCGGCAGGGGAAGGAGGCTACACCTTC.

The CDR3 region is CSARRGSDTQYF. The CDR3 DNA sequence: TGCAGTGCTCGTCGCGGTTCAGATACGCAGTATTTT. This chain uses TRBV20-1 with TRBJ2-3, with D unresolved. Germline lookup yields CDR1 DFQATT and CDR2 SNEGSKA (reference sequence). This CDR3 is 12 amino acids long. Trimming pared 5 bases from V and 4 bases from J, leaving 10 bases between.

CDR3: CSARRGTGANVLTF. CDR3 DNA: TGCAGTGCTAGAAGGGGTACCGGGGCCAACGTCCTGACTTTC. The chain couples TRBV20-1 to TRBJ2-6; D might be TRBD1 (5 bases). Deletions cut 2 bases from V and 4 bases from J, with 9 bases between. The CDR3 has 14 residues. In germline, CDR1 is DFQATT, CDR2 SNEGSKA (reference sequence).

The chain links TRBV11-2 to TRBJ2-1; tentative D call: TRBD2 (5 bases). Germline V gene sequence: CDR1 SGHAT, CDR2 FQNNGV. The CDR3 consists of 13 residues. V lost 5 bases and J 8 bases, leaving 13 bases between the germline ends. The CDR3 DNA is TGTGCCAGCAGCAGCGGTCCTAGGGATGAGCAGTTCTTC. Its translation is CASSSGPRDEQFF.

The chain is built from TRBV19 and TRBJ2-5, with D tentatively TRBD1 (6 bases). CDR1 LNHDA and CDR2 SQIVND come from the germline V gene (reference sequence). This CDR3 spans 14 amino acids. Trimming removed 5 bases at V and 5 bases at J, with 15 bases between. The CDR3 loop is CASSRRQGPETQYF. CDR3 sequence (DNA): TGTGCCAGTAGTCGGAGGCAGGGGCCGGAGACCCAGTACTTC.

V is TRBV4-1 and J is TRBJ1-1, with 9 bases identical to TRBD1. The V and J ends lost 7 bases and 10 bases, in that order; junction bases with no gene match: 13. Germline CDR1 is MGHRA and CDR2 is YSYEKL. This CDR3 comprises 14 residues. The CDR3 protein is CASTADRGELGAFF. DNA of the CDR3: TGCGCCAGCACCGCAGACAGGGGGGAATTAGGAGCTTTCTTT.

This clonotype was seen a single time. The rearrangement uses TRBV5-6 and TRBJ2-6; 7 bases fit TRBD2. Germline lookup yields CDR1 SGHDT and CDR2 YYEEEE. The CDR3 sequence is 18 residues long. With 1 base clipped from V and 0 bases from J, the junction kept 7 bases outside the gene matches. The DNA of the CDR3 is TGTGCCAGCAGCTTGAGGTGGGGGGGGACCTCTGGGGCCAACGTCCTGACTTTC. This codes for CASSLRWGGTSGANVLTF.

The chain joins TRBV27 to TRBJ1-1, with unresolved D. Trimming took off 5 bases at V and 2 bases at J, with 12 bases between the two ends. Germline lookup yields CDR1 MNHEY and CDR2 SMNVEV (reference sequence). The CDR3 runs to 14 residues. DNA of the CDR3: TGTGCCAGCAGTGCTACCCCATTAAACACTGAAGCTTTCTTT. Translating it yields CASSATPLNTEAFF.

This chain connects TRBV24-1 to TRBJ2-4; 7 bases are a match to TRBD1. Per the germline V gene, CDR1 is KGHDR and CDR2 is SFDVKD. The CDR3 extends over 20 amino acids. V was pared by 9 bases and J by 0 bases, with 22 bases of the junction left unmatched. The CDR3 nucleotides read TGTGCCACCGACTGGCCCGTAACGATCACAGGGGTAGGAGCCAAAAACATTCAGTACTTC. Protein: CATDWPVTITGVGAKNIQYF.

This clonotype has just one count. CDR3 sequence (DNA): TGTGCCAGCAGTCTTAACAGGGGTGGTGAAGCTTTCTTT. This codes for CASSLNRGGEAFF. V usage is TRBV27 and J usage is TRBJ1-1; 7 bases map to TRBD1. The CDR3 consists of 13 residues. V trimming: 5 bases; J trimming: 7 bases; junction bases outside the gene matches: 7. Germline V gene sequence: CDR1 MNHEY, CDR2 SMNVEV (reference sequence).

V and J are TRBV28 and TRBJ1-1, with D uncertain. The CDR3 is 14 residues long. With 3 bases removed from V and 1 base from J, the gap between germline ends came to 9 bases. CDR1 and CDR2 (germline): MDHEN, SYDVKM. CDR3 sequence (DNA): TGTGCCAGCAGTTTCAGGACGAGGAACACTGAAGCTTTCTTT. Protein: CASSFRTRNTEAFF.

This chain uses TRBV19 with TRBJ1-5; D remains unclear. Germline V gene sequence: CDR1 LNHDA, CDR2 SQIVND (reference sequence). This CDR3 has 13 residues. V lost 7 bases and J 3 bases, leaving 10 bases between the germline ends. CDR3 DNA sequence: TGTGCCAGTATGGCACAGAACAATCAGCCCCAGCATTTT. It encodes CASMAQNNQPQHF.

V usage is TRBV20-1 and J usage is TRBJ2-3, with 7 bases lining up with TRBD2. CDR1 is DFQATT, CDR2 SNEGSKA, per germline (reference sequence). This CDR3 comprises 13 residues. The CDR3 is CSRAGEGTDTQYF. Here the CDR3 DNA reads TGCAGCCGCGCGGGGGAGGGCACAGATACGCAGTATTTT.

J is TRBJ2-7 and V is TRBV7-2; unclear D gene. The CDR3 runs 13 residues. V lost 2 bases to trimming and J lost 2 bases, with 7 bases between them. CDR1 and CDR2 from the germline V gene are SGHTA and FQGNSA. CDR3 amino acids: CASSLTRTYEQYF. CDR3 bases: TGTGCCAGCAGCTTAACCAGAACCTACGAGCAGTACTTC.

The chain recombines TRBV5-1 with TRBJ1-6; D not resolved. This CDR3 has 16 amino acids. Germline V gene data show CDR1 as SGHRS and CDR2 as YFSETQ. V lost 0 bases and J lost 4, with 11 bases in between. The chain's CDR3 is CASSLDDGGYNSPLHF. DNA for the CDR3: TGCGCCAGCAGCTTGGATGACGGAGGATATAATTCACCCCTCCACTTT.

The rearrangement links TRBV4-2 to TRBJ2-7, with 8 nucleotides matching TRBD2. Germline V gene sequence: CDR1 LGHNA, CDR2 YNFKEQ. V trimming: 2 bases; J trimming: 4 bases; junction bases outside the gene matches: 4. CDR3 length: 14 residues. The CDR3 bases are TGTGCCAGCAGCCAAACGGGGGGGCCATACGAGCAGTACTTC. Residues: CASSQTGGPYEQYF.

CDR3 amino acids: CASSLEGGPPNSPLHF. DNA for the CDR3: TGCGCCAGCAGCTTGGAAGGGGGTCCTCCAAATTCACCCCTCCACTTT. The chain couples TRBV5-1 to TRBJ1-6; TRBD1 might be the D (6 bases). Trimming left V 0 bases short and J 7 bases short, with 14 bases between. This CDR3 region has 16 residues. Germline V gene data show CDR1 as SGHRS and CDR2 as YFSETQ.

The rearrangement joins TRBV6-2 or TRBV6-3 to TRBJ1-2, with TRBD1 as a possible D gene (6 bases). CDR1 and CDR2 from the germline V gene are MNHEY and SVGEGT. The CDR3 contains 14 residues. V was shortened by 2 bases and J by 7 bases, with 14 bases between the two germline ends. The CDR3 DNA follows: TGTGCCAGCAGTTACGGTCTGCCGGGGGCTGGCTACACCTTC. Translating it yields CASSYGLPGAGYTF.

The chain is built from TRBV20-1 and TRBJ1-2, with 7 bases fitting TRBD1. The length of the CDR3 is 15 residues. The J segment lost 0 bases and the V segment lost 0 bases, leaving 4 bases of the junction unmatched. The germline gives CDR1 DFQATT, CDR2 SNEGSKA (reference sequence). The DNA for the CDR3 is TGCAGTGCTAGAGACACAGGGGACCCTAACTATGGCTACACCTTC. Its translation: CSARDTGDPNYGYTF.

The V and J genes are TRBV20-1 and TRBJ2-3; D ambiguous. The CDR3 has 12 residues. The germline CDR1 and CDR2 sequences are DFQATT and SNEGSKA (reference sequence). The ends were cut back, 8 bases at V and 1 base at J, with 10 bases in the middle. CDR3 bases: TGCAGTTCCACGGCGGGCACAGATACGCAGTATTTT. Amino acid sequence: CSSTAGTDTQYF.

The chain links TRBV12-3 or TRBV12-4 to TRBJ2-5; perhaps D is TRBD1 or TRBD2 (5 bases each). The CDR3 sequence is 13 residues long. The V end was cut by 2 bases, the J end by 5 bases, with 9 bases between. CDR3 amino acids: CASSLSGTETQYF. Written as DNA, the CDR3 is TGTGCCAGCAGTTTATCGGGGACGGAGACCCAGTACTTC.

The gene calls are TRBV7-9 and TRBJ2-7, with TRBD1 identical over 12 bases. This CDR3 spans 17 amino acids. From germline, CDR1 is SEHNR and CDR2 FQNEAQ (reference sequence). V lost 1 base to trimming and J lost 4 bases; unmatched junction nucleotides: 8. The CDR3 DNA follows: TGTGCCAGCAGCTTAGTCGGGACAGGGGGCTTGGGTTACGAGCAGTACTTC. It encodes CASSLVGTGGLGYEQYF.

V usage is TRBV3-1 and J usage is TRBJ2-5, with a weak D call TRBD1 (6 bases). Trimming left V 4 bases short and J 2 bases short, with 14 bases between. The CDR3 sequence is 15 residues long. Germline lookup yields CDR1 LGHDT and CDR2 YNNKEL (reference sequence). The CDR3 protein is CASSRTGQDQETQYF. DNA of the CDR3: TGTGCCAGCAGCCGGACGGGACAAGATCAAGAGACCCAGTACTTC.